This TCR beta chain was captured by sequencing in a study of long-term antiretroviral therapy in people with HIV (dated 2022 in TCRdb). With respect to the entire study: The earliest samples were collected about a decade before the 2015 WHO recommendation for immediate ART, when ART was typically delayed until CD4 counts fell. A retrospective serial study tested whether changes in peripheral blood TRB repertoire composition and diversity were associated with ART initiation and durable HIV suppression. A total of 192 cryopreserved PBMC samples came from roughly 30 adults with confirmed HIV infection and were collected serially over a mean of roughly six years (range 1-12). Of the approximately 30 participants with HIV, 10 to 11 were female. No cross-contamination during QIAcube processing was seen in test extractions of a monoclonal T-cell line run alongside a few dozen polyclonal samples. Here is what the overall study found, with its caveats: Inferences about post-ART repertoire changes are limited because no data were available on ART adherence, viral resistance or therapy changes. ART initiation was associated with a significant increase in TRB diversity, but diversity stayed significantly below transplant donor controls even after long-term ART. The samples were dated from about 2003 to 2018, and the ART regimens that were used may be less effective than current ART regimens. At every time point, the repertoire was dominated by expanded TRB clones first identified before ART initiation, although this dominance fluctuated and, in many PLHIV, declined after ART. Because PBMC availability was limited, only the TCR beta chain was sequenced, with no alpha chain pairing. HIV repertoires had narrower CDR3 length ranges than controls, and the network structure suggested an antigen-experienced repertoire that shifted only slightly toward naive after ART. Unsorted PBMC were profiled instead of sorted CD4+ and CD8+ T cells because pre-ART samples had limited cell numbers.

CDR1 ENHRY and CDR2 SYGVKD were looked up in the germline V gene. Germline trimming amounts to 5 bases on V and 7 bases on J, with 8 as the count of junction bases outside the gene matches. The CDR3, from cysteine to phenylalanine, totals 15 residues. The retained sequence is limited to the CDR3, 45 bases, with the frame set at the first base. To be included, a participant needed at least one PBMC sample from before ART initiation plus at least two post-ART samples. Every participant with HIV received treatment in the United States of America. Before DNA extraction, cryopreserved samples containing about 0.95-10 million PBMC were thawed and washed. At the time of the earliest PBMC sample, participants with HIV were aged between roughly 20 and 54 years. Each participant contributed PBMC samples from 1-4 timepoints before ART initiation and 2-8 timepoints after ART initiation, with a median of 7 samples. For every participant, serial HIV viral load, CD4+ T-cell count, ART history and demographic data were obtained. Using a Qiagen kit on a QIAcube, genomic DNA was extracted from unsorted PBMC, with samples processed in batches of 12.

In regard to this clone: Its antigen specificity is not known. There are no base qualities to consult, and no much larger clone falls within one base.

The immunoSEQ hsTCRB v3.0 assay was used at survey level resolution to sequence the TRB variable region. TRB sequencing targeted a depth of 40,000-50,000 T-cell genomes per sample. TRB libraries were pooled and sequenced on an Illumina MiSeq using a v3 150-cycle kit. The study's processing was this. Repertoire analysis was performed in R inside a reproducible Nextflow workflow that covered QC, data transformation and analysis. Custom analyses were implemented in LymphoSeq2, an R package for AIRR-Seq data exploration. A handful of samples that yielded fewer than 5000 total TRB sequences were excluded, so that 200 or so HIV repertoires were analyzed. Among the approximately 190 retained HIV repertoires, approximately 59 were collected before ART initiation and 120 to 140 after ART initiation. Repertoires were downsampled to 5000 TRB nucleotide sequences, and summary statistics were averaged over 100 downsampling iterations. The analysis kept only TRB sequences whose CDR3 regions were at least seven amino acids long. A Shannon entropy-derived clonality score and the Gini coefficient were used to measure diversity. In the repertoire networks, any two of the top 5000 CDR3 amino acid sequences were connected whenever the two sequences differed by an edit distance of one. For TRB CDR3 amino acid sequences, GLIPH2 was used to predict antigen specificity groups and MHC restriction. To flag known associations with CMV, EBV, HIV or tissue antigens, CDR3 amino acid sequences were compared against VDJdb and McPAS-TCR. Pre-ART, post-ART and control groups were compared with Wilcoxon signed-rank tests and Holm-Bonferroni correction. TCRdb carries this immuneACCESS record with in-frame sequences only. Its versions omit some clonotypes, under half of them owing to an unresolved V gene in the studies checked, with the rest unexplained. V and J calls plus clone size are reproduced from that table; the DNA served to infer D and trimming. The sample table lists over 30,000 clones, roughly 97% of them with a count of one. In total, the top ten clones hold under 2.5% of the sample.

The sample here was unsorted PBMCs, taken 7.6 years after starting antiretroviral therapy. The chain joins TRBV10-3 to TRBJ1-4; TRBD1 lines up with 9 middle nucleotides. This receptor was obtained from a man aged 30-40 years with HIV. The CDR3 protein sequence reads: CAISSSGTGSEKLFF. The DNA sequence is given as TGTGCCATCAGTTCCTCGGGGACAGGGTCTGAAAAACTGTTTTTT.